The table lists the clone carrying this TCR beta chain with many counts. A 5'RACE reaction primed in the constant segment made cDNA libraries of TCR alpha and TCR beta, and these carried sample barcodes and UMIs. Each CDR3 protein gets one entry after TCRdb re-called the 5' RACE reads with MiXCR. The data show approximately 450,000 distinct CDR3 sequences, 15% to 20% seen once. CDR1 is SGHRS and CDR2 is YFSETQ in the germline V gene. Trimming at V came to 0 bases and at J to 8 bases, leaving 5 bases not matched to a gene. The CDR3 runs 15 residues. The record originates from a study of T-cell memory formation after mild COVID-19. Looking at the study overall: The TCR clusters were mostly specific to one donor.

The chain links TRBV5-1 to TRBJ2-1; 10 nucleotides align to TRBD2. The specimen sequenced was PBMCs or a T cell subset sorted from them (not recorded which). This TCR was sampled from an adult woman who had mild COVID-19 (a few samples of this study predate the infection). Cell type and time point are not known. CDR3 in amino acids: CASSLDGTSVDEQFF. The CDR3 bases are TGCGCCAGCAGCTTGGATGGGACTAGCGTCGATGAGCAGTTCTTC.